Sequencing of this T cell receptor (beta chain) was carried out in a study of blood T cell repertoires in COVID-19 (TCRdb year 2020). Regarding the complete study: Samples from collaborators originated in the United States, Italy and Spain and spanned both the acute and convalescent phases of COVID-19. The samples were drawn from the first 160 participants of the ongoing ImmuneRACE study and from 950 to 1,500 subjects provided by 6 global collaborators. A de-identified subject ID, COVID-19 status, age in years and sex were almost always included in the sample metadata. The repertoires were made available in a free public database intended to serve as a resource for research on the immune response to SARS-CoV-2. HLA class I and class II types, where available, came from metadata supplied by the sample provider rather than from assay-based typing. Subjects who had been exposed to COVID-19, were actively infected with it, or had recovered from it provided the deeply sampled blood TCRbeta repertoires that made up the dataset. The material from the prospective study consisted of cDNA or gDNA derived from T cells, B-cell-depleted T cells, or PBMCs. Results and caveats for the whole study, not just this receptor: The quantity of clinical and demographic metadata differed by source and by participant and was supplied without curation.

About this clone: What this receptor recognizes is not known. Within one base of it there is no much larger clone, and no base qualities were kept.

The collaborating institutions used their own protocols to collect whole blood in K2EDTA tubes. For TCRbeta analysis, collaborators shipped samples as frozen whole blood, isolated PBMCs, or DNA extracted from either of those sample types. CDR3 length: 14 amino acids, cysteine to phenylalanine. Only the CDR3 DNA stays, 42 bases, in frame from base 1. According to the germline V gene, CDR1 reads SGHTA and CDR2 reads FQGNSA. At the junction V is shortened by 6 bases and J by 0 bases, with 12 bases in between. TCRbeta CDR3 regions were amplified from genomic DNA by means of the immunoSEQ Assay, a bias-controlled multiplex PCR. The study's processing was this. The number of nucleated cells in each sample was estimated by amplification of reference gene primers within the assay. To quantify the absolute abundance of each unique TCRbeta CDR3 rearrangement, sequence reads were collapsed and filtered. Productive Simpson clonality was computed per sample as the square root of Simpson's diversity index over productive rearrangements. The clones in this table, taken by TCRdb from immuneACCESS, are in-frame only. Not every clone is retained; where verified, under half of the shortfall comes from an unresolved V gene, and the cause of the rest is unknown. D and trimming come from the DNA, and the V and J calls and clone size come from that table. The sample includes 25,000 to 35,000 clones, with 85% to 90% observed a single time. 20% to 25% of the sample is in the top ten clones.

Input material: peripheral blood. This chain joins TRBV7-2 to TRBJ2-7; the D gene is perhaps TRBD1, from 6 matching bases. This TCR was sampled from a human donor with active COVID-19. The donor label of this sample is uncertain. The CDR3 reads as follows: CASSKGGVSYEQYF. The nucleotide sequence is TGTGCCAGCAGTAAAGGGGGAGTCTCCTACGAGCAGTACTTC.